This entry features one T cell receptor beta chain sequence. Which antigen it targets is not known. No base quality information exists; no much larger clone differs at one position. Receptors were amplified or captured by the immunoSEQ multiplex PCR assay. TCRdb provides this immuneACCESS table in a form limited to in-frame rearrangements. Some clones are lacking; in checked studies, under half of them reflect an unresolved V gene, and why the rest are absent is not known. Within this sample are approximately 81,000 clones, with approximately 94% of them counted one time only. Under 0.4% of the sample comes from the top ten. The sample comes from a study of technical replicates of blood from several donors (dated by TCRdb to about 2017). Ends trimmed: V by 1 base, J by 4 bases; bases unmatched to a gene: 4. Including cysteine and phenylalanine, the CDR3 has 16 amino acids. Only the CDR3 DNA stays, 48 bases, in frame from base 1. The germline V gene specifies MGHRA as CDR1 and YSYEKL as CDR2.

The chain is made from TRBV4-1 and TRBJ2-7, and 13 junction bases match TRBD2. The source of this sequence is a human donor in good health. Sequences were obtained from T cells isolated from PBMCs. The bases read TGCGCCAGCAGCCAAGTATTGGGACTAGCGGGGTACGAGCAGTACTTC. The encoded protein is CASSQVLGLAGYEQYF.